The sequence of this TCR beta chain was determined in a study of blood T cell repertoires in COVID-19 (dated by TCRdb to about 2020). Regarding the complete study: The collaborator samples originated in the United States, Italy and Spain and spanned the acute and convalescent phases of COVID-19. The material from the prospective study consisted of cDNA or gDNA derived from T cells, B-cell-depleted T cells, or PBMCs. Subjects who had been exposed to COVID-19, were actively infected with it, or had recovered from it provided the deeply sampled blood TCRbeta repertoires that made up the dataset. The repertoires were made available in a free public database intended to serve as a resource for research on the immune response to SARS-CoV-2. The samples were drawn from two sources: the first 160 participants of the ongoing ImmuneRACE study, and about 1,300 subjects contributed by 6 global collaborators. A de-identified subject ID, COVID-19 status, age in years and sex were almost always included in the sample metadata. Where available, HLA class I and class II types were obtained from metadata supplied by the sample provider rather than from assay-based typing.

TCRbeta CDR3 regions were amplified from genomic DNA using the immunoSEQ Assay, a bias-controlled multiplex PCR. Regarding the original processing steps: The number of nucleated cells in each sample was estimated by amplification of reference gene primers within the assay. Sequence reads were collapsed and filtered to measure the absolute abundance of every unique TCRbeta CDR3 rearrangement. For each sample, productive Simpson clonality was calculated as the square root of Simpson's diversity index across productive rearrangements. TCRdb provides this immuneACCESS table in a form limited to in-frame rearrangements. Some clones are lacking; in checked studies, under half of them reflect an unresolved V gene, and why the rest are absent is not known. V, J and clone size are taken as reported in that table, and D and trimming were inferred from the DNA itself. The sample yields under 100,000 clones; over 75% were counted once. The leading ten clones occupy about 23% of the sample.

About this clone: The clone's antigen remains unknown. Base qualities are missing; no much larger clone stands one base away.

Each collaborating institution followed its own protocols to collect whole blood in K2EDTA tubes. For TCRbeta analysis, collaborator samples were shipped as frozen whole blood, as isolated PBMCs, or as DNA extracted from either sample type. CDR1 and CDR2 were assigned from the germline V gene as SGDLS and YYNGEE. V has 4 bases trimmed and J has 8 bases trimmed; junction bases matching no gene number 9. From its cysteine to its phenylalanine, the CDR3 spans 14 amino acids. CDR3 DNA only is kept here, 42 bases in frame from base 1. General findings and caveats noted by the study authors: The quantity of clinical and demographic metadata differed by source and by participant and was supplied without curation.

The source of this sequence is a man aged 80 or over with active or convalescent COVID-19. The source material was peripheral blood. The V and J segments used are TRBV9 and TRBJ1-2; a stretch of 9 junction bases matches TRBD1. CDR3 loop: CASSPGQGRLGYTF. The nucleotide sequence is TGTGCCAGCAGCCCCGGACAGGGGAGGTTGGGCTACACCTTC.